A single sample gave rise to the 27 T cell receptor beta chains below, sequenced in a study of blood T cell dynamics during melanoma immunotherapy. Only in-frame clones appear in the TCRdb table, and some are missing; sequencing was by immunoSEQ multiplex PCR. The table shows more than 10,000 clones, with 70% to 85% occurring only once. The time point here: pre-treatment baseline. Sequenced here: blood, sampled from a patient treated with checkpoint blockade. The receptors shown here come from a human donor with melanoma.

V is TRBV2 and J is TRBJ2-7; 12 positions match TRBD2. CDR1 and CDR2 from the germline V gene are SNHLY and FYNNEI. The CDR3 has 16 residues. The J segment lost 6 bases and the V segment lost 6 bases, leaving 12 bases of the junction unmatched. The CDR3 sequence: CASSELQLAGGFEQYF. DNA for the CDR3: TGTGCCAGCAGCGAACTACAACTAGCGGGAGGATTCGAGCAGTACTTC.

This clone was counted only a few times. This chain joins TRBV15 and TRBJ2-4; maybe TRBD1 (7 bases). The V end lost 0 bases, the J end lost 8 bases, and 8 bases lay between the germline ends. The CDR3 has 13 residues. CDR1 is LNHNV and CDR2 is YYDKDF in the germline V gene (reference sequence). The DNA for the CDR3 is TGTGCCACCAGCAGAGACAGGGGGGACATTCAGTACTTC. It translates to CATSRDRGDIQYF.

The rearrangement uses TRBV18 and TRBJ2-7; D remains ambiguous. Germline V gene data show CDR1 as KGHSH and CDR2 as LQKENI. This CDR3 contains 15 residues. Trimming took 1 base from V and 0 from J, leaving 10 bases between them. The CDR3 coding sequence is TGTGCCAGCTCACCACTCGAGGTGGTCTCCTACGAGCAGTACTTC. This encodes CASSPLEVVSYEQYF.

V usage is TRBV19 and J usage is TRBJ1-6; D unclear. V was cut by 3 bases and J by 11 bases, with 11 bases left in between. CDR1 and CDR2 (germline): LNHDA, SQIVND (reference sequence). The CDR3 length is 13 residues. The CDR3 loop reads CASSIQRVPPLHF. DNA of the CDR3: TGTGCCAGTAGTATTCAGAGGGTCCCACCCCTCCACTTT.

This clone was found once. The V gene is TRBV6-6, the J gene TRBJ2-5; 7 bases line up with TRBD1. Germline assignment: CDR1 MNHNY and CDR2 SVGAGI (reference sequence). With 8 bases clipped from V and 4 bases from J, the junction kept 4 bases outside the gene matches. There are 12 residues in the CDR3. CDR3 amino acids: CASRDRVETQYF. CDR3 nucleotides: TGTGCCAGCCGAGACAGGGTAGAGACCCAGTACTTC.

V and J are TRBV5-4 and TRBJ2-7; TRBD1 agrees at 7 bases. After removal of 4 bases from V and 1 base from J, the junction contained 11 bases not matched to a gene. The germline CDR1 and CDR2 sequences are SGHNT and YYREEE (reference sequence). The CDR3 has 16 amino acids. Here the CDR3 DNA reads TGTGCCAGCAGCCGGTCGACAGGGAACCCTTCCTACGAGCAGTACTTC. Translation gives CASSRSTGNPSYEQYF.

The chain has TRBV6-1 and TRBJ1-1; TRBD1 is a possible D gene (6 bases). Trimming took 4 bases from V and 10 from J, leaving 22 bases between them. This CDR3 has 15 amino acids. Germline loops: CDR1 MNHNS, CDR2 SASEGT. In nucleotides, the CDR3 is TGTGCCAGCAGTGCACTTTGGGCAGAGACAGGAGGAGCTTTCTTT. Translation: CASSALWAETGGAFF.

The chain couples TRBV28 to TRBJ2-7; TRBD2 is a possible D gene (6 bases). Germline CDR1 MDHEN, CDR2 SYDVKM. The CDR3 spans 13 residues. Trimming stripped 6 bases from V and 7 bases from J, with 16 bases between. The CDR3 DNA follows: TGTGCCAGCAGGACACCGGGACGGGAGGAGCAGTACTTC. Its protein product is CASRTPGREEQYF.

The chain recombines TRBV9 with TRBJ1-6; D not resolved. Trimming stripped 0 bases from V and 0 bases from J, with 4 bases between. The CDR3 contains 15 residues. CDR1 is SGDLS and CDR2 is YYNGEE in the germline V gene. CDR3 coding DNA: TGTGCCAGCAGCGTAGGGGGCTCCTATAATTCACCCCTCCACTTT. As protein: CASSVGGSYNSPLHF.

This clone has a single count. This chain links TRBV14 with TRBJ2-5; D is possibly TRBD2 (5 bases). The end of the DNA fits TRBJ2-7 better, so the J call may be wrong. The CDR3 totals 15 residues. Germline V gene sequence: CDR1 SGHDN, CDR2 FVKESK. Here the CDR3 DNA reads TGTGCCAGCAGCCAAGAAGCTTCAGCGGTCTACGAGCAGTACTTC. This codes for CASSQEASAVYEQYF.

V gene TRBV13 combines with J gene TRBJ2-1, with unresolved D. Germline-derived CDR1 and CDR2 are PRHDT and FYEKMQ (reference sequence). The length of the CDR3 is 13 residues. Trimming pared 5 bases from V and 5 bases from J, leaving 10 bases between. CDR3 region: CASSPRTHNEQFF. For the CDR3, the DNA is TGTGCCAGCAGCCCAAGGACCCACAATGAGCAGTTCTTC.

This clone has a handful of counts. This chain joins TRBV5-8 and TRBJ1-2; D remains unclear. Trimming pared 2 bases from V and 7 bases from J, leaving 15 bases between. The CDR3 runs to 14 residues. The germline V gene has CDR1 SGHTS and CDR2 YDEGEE. The CDR3 reads CASSFILVYGGYTF. The CDR3 DNA reads TGTGCCAGCAGCTTTATTCTGGTATATGGTGGCTACACCTTC.

The chain is built from TRBV14 and TRBJ2-7, with D unresolved. V gave up 10 bases and J gave up 7 bases, with 17 bases separating them. CDR3 length: 12 amino acids. Germline assignment: CDR1 SGHDN and CDR2 FVKESK. This CDR3 reads CATGSVPWEQYF. CDR3 DNA: TGTGCCACCGGATCTGTGCCGTGGGAGCAGTACTTC.

This rearrangement joins TRBV5-1 to TRBJ1-2, with 9 nucleotides matching TRBD1. Germline V gene lookup returns CDR1 SGHRS and CDR2 YFSETQ. With 3 bases clipped from V and 8 bases from J, the junction kept 5 bases outside the gene matches. This CDR3 has 13 amino acids. The CDR3 here is CASSWGQGLGYTF. The CDR3 DNA sequence: TGCGCCAGCAGCTGGGGACAGGGCCTCGGCTACACCTTC.

The V gene is TRBV2, the J gene TRBJ2-2; D gene uncertain. V lost 6 bases, J lost 0 bases, and 8 bases lay in between. The CDR3 runs to 14 residues. Germline-derived CDR1 and CDR2 are SNHLY and FYNNEI. CDR3 residues: CASRRRTNTGELFF. CDR3 DNA: TGTGCCAGCAGGAGAAGGACGAACACCGGGGAGCTGTTTTTT. Based on the CDR3 plus reference TRBV2 and TRBJ2-2, the full variable domain is EPEVTQTPSHQVTQMGQEVILRCVPISNHLYFYWYRQILGQKVEFLVSFYNNEISEKSEIFDDQFSVERPDGSNFTLKIRSTKLEDSAMYFCASRRRTNTGELFFGEGSRLTVL.

This clone turned up a few times. J is TRBJ1-2 and V is TRBV4-2; D unclear. Germline lookup yields CDR1 LGHNA and CDR2 YNFKEQ. The CDR3 sequence is 13 residues long. The V end lost 0 bases, the J end lost 6 bases, and 8 bases lay between the germline ends. Here the CDR3 reads CASSQDLGNGYTF. The CDR3 DNA follows: TGTGCCAGCAGCCAAGATCTTGGGAATGGCTACACCTTC.

The chain combines TRBV10-1 with TRBJ1-1; 8 bases fit TRBD1. Per germline, CDR1 WNHNN and CDR2 SYGVQD (reference sequence). V lost 6 bases to trimming and J lost 3 bases; unmatched junction nucleotides: 3. The CDR3 has 13 residues. The CDR3 is CASRQGADTEAFF. CDR3 DNA: TGCGCCAGCAGGCAGGGGGCCGACACTGAAGCTTTCTTT.

This clone showed up just a few times. This CDR3 is CASSLVSGRSYNSPLHF. The CDR3 DNA reads TGTGCCAGCAGCTTAGTGTCAGGGAGGTCCTATAATTCACCCCTCCACTTT. The chain recombines TRBV7-8 with TRBJ1-6, with a weak D call TRBD1 (5 bases). The V gene's germline CDR1 is SGHVS and CDR2 FQNEAQ. The CDR3 is 17 amino acids. Deletions cut 1 base from V and 1 base from J, with 11 bases between.

V usage is TRBV29-1 and J usage is TRBJ1-2; 8 bases line up with TRBD1. Losses at the gene ends were 3 bases for V and 3 bases for J; bases not matched to a gene: 3. The CDR3 sequence is 13 residues long. Germline assignment: CDR1 SQVTM and CDR2 ANQGSEA. CDR3 loop: CSVEAGGYYGYTF. In nucleotides, the CDR3 is TGCAGCGTTGAGGCAGGGGGCTACTATGGCTACACCTTC. Looking up the rest from reference TRBV29-1 and TRBJ1-2 gives the full variable domain: SAVISQKPSRDICQRGTSLTIQCQVDSQVTMMFWYRQQPGQSLTLIATANQGSEATYESGFVIDKFPISRPNLTFSTLTVSNMSPEDSSIYLCSVEAGGYYGYTFGSGTRLTVV.

V gene TRBV2 combines with J gene TRBJ2-5; the D gene is possibly TRBD2 (5 bases). In germline, CDR1 is SNHLY, CDR2 FYNNEI. The CDR3 covers 13 residues. Trimming took off 4 bases at V and 5 bases at J, with 11 bases between the two ends. CDR3 in amino acids: CASSGERGETQYF. The CDR3 coding sequence is TGTGCCAGCAGTGGGGAGCGTGGGGAGACCCAGTACTTC.

As concerns this clone: At one end, the junction sequence differs from germline, possibly due to a read error. This rearrangement joins TRBV7-7 to TRBJ2-7; D gene ambiguous. The germline CDR1 and CDR2 sequences are SSHAT and FNYEAQ (reference sequence). The CDR3 totals 13 residues. The DNA for the CDR3 is TGTGCTAGCAGCTTATCTGAGGAGTACGAGCAGTACTTC. Its translation is CASSLSEEYEQYF.

The chain combines TRBV27 with TRBJ2-1; possibly TRBD1 for D (6 bases). Trimming left V 2 bases short and J 8 bases short, with 16 bases between. The CDR3 is made up of 15 amino acids. Looked up from germline, CDR1 is MNHEY and CDR2 is SMNVEV (reference sequence). The CDR3 reads CASSLQGRGIDEQFF. The CDR3 DNA follows: TGTGCCAGCAGTTTACAAGGCAGGGGAATCGATGAGCAGTTCTTC.

The genes are TRBV30 and TRBJ1-4; no reliable D call. This CDR3 is built from 15 residues. CDR1 is GTSNPN and CDR2 is SVGIG in the germline V gene (reference sequence). V gave up 5 bases and J gave up 4 bases, with 17 bases separating them. CDR3 DNA: TGTGCCTGGGGGTTCAAGAGGATGGGTAATGAAAAACTGTTTTTT. It is translated as CAWGFKRMGNEKLFF.

The chain employs TRBV6-1 and TRBJ2-4; D gene unclear. Per germline, CDR1 MNHNS and CDR2 SASEGT. This CDR3 region has 18 residues. V was pared by 1 base and J by 0 bases, with 16 bases between. This CDR3 reads CASSEEVRGNIAKNIQYF. The DNA for the CDR3 is TGTGCCAGCAGTGAAGAAGTACGAGGAAATATAGCCAAAAACATTCAGTACTTC.

The chain uses TRBV7-2 and TRBJ1-2; the D gene is possibly TRBD1 (5 bases). Per germline, CDR1 SGHTA and CDR2 FQGNSA. The ends were cut back, 1 base at V and 2 bases at J, with 14 bases in the middle. The CDR3 contains 16 residues. CDR3 nucleotides: TGTGCCAGCAGCTTAGAATTGGGGGTTCCAAACTATGGCTACACCTTC. It codes for CASSLELGVPNYGYTF.

The chain is built from TRBV19 and TRBJ1-1; D possibly corresponds to TRBD1 (6 bases). Germline lookup yields CDR1 LNHDA and CDR2 SQIVND (reference sequence). This CDR3 has 13 amino acids. V was clipped by 5 bases and J by 5 bases, with 12 bases between them. In DNA, the CDR3 is TGTGCCAGTAGTCGGGACACCTTGACTGAAGCTTTCTTT. Residues: CASSRDTLTEAFF. Full variable domain (missing parts from reference TRBV19 and TRBJ1-1): DGGITQSPKYLFRKEGQNVTLSCEQNLNHDAMYWYRQDPGQGLRLIYYSQIVNDFQKGDIAEGYSVSREKKESFPLTVTSAQKNPTAFYLCASSRDTLTEAFFGQGTRLTVV.

The V call is TRBV6-6, the J call TRBJ2-2, with a weak D call TRBD2 (5 bases). Germline CDR1 MNHNY, CDR2 SVGAGI (reference sequence). The CDR3 length is 16 residues. V shed 10 bases and J shed 4 bases, with 22 bases lying between them. In nucleotides, the CDR3 is TGTGCCACTCAAACGCCCGCGGGCGCGGGCACCGGGGAGCTGTTTTTT. It specifies CATQTPAGAGTGELFF.